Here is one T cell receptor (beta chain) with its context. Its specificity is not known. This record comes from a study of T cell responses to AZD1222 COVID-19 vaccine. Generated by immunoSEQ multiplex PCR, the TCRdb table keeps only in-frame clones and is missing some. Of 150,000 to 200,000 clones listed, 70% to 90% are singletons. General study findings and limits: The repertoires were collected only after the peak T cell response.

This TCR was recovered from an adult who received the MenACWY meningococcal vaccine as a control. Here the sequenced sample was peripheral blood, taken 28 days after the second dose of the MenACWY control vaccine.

The CDR3 here is CASSLVGGGGGEKLFF. CDR3 bases: TGTGCCAGCAGCTTAGTGGGCGGCGGGGGGGGAGAAAAACTGTTTTTT. V gene TRBV7-2 combines with J gene TRBJ1-4, with a possible D match to TRBD1 (5 bases). Trimming cost V 1 base and J 8 bases, with 17 bases left between them. Germline values: CDR1 SGHTA, CDR2 FQGNSA. The CDR3 runs 16 residues. Variable domain in full (rest from reference TRBV7-2 and TRBJ1-4): GAGVSQSPSNKVTEKGKDVELRCDPISGHTALYWYRQSLGQGLEFLIYFQGNSAPDKSGLPSDRFSAERTGGSVSTLTIQRTQQEDSAVYLCASSLVGGGGGEKLFFGSGTQLSVL.